The 21 T cell receptor beta chains given below trace back to one sample, sequenced in a study of T cell responses to AZD1222 COVID-19 vaccine. Profiling relied on immunoSEQ multiplex PCR, and the TCRdb table lists in-frame clones only, not all of them. Of over 150,000 clones in the sample, 85% to 95% are singletons; the top ten hold around 0.97%. Sequenced material: peripheral blood, taken 28 days after the second dose of the MenACWY control vaccine. The source of these receptors is an adult who received the MenACWY meningococcal vaccine as a control.

The chain joins TRBV4-3 to TRBJ2-1; TRBD2 aligns across 7 bases. V trimming: 4 bases; J trimming: 4 bases; junction bases outside the gene matches: 7. The germline V gene encodes CDR1 LGHNA and CDR2 YSLEER. The CDR3 sequence is 15 residues long. The CDR3: CASSRLAGGYNEQFF. As DNA, the CDR3 is TGCGCCAGCAGCCGTCTAGCCGGGGGGTACAATGAGCAGTTCTTC.

The CDR3 DNA is TGTGCCAGCTCACTTCAGGACAGCCTTTTATACGAGCAGTACTTC. It encodes CASSLQDSLLYEQYF. The chain carries TRBV18 and TRBJ2-7; a possible D gene is TRBD1 (6 bases). Germline CDR1 reads KGHSH; CDR2 reads LQKENI. This CDR3 has 15 amino acids. V lost 4 bases and J lost 4, with 17 bases in between.

This clone was seen once. The rearrangement joins TRBV27 to TRBJ1-1; a weak D match, TRBD1 (6 bases). The CDR3 is 14 residues long. V shed 6 bases and J shed 1 base, with 12 bases lying between them. Germline CDR1 is MNHEY and CDR2 is SMNVEV (reference sequence). The CDR3 DNA is TGTGCCAGCAGAAAGGGACACCAGAACACTGAAGCTTTCTTT. Encoded protein: CASRKGHQNTEAFF.

This clone was counted a single time. CDR3 nucleotides: TGTGCCAGCAGTTTTCGGGGGAATCAGCCCCAGCATTTT. Encoded protein: CASSFRGNQPQHF. The V call is TRBV6-5, the J call TRBJ1-5, with a weak D call TRBD1 (5 bases). The CDR3 has 13 amino acids. From germline, CDR1 is MNHEY and CDR2 SVGAGI. Trimming took off 4 bases at V and 4 bases at J, with 8 bases between the two ends.

The V gene is TRBV15, the J gene TRBJ1-5; 8 bases are a match to TRBD1. V was clipped by 4 bases and J by 6 bases; unmatched bases: 8. Germline loops: CDR1 LNHNV, CDR2 YYDKDF (reference sequence). This CDR3 region has 15 residues. CDR3 sequence (DNA): TGTGCCACCAGCAAGATGGACAGGGAAGCTCAGCCCCAGCATTTT. It translates to CATSKMDREAQPQHF.

The chain joins TRBV2 to TRBJ1-5; D gene uncertain. The germline CDR1 and CDR2 sequences are SNHLY and FYNNEI. V shed 5 bases and J shed 7 bases, with 9 bases lying between them. The CDR3 contains 12 residues. The CDR3 loop reads CASSKPPQPQHF. The CDR3 DNA follows: TGTGCCAGCAGTAAGCCCCCCCAGCCCCAGCATTTT.

The chain uses TRBV7-6 and TRBJ2-3, with 10 bases that match TRBD2. Unmatched junction bases numbered 6, after V lost 2 bases and J lost 4 bases. This CDR3 has 16 residues. Germline CDR1 and CDR2: SGHVS and FNYEAQ. In DNA form, the CDR3 reads TGTGCCAGCAGCTTAACGGCTAGCGGGGGATCAGATACGCAGTATTTT. It codes for CASSLTASGGSDTQYF.

The rearrangement links TRBV5-1 to TRBJ1-6, with D hard to call. Germline V gene lookup returns CDR1 SGHRS and CDR2 YFSETQ. Trimming left V 4 bases short and J 7 bases short, with 12 bases between. CDR3 length equals 14 residues. CDR3 nucleotides: TGCGCCAGCAGCATCCAAGGACCCAATTCACCCCTCCACTTT. Protein: CASSIQGPNSPLHF.

With respect to this clone: Other DNA sequences of this sample code for an identical CDR3. The chain has TRBV5-6 and TRBJ1-1, with D uncertain. The CDR3 consists of 11 residues. Germline V gene lookup returns CDR1 SGHDT and CDR2 YYEEEE. The V and J ends lost 4 bases and 1 base respectively, with 2 bases between them. CDR3 amino acids: CASSRNTEAFF. The CDR3 DNA is TGTGCCAGCAGCCGGAACACTGAAGCTTTCTTT.

The chain carries TRBV6-5 and TRBJ1-2, with D unclear. With 7 bases removed from V and 2 bases from J, the gap between germline ends came to 17 bases. Per the germline V gene, CDR1 is MNHEY and CDR2 is SVGAGI. The CDR3 has 15 residues. The CDR3 region is CASTQIGRLNYGYTF. CDR3 nucleotide sequence: TGTGCCAGCACCCAGATTGGGCGATTGAACTATGGCTACACCTTC.

This rearrangement joins TRBV28 to TRBJ2-6; the D is unclear. The CDR3 loop spans 15 amino acids. V was pared by 5 bases and J by 0 bases, with 8 bases between. Germline CDR1 reads MDHEN; CDR2 reads SYDVKM. This chain's CDR3 is CASSPDSSGANVLTF. The CDR3 nucleotides read TGTGCCAGCAGTCCAGATAGCTCTGGGGCCAACGTCCTGACTTTC.

The chain carries TRBV5-1 and TRBJ1-2; perhaps TRBD1 as D (5 bases). The CDR3 contains 15 residues. Trimming took 0 bases from V and 11 from J, leaving 20 bases between them. Germline CDR1 SGHRS, CDR2 YFSETQ. CDR3 sequence (DNA): TGCGCCAGCAGCTTGGACAGGATGAGGTATGAGGTGTACACCTTC. It translates to CASSLDRMRYEVYTF.

The chain has TRBV23-1 and TRBJ2-6; D not resolved. TRBV23-1 is identified as an open reading frame with a role that is uncertain. The ends were cut back, 7 bases at V and 2 bases at J, with 6 bases in the middle. The CDR3 sequence is 13 residues long. CDR3 DNA: TGCGCCAGCACCAGCACTGGGGCCAACGTCCTGACTTTC. It is translated as CASTSTGANVLTF.

The chain has TRBV9 and TRBJ2-3; 8 bases line up with TRBD2. Trimming cost V 4 bases and J 5 bases; bases outside gene matches: 15. CDR1 is SGDLS, CDR2 YYNGEE, per germline. This CDR3 has 17 residues. DNA for the CDR3: TGTGCCAGCAGCCCATTCCCGGGGAGCGGGGGTTTAGATACGCAGTATTTT. The encoded protein is CASSPFPGSGGLDTQYF.

The J gene is TRBJ1-2, the V gene TRBV6-5; no firm D call. With 0 bases removed from V and 1 base from J, the gap between germline ends came to 9 bases. Germline CDR1 MNHEY, CDR2 SVGAGI. The CDR3 is made up of 15 amino acids. The DNA for the CDR3 is TGTGCCAGCAGTTACTCAGGGAGGGTTAACTATGGCTACACCTTC. This gives the protein CASSYSGRVNYGYTF.

The rearrangement uses TRBV6-5 and TRBJ2-7, with 10 bases fitting TRBD1. Germline CDR1 is MNHEY and CDR2 is SVGAGI. The CDR3 runs to 15 residues. Trimming cost V 7 bases and J 2 bases; bases outside gene matches: 8. DNA for the CDR3: TGTGCCAGCACTCACCGGGACAGGGGAACCTACGAGCAGTACTTC. Encoded protein: CASTHRDRGTYEQYF.

The chain links TRBV7-8 to TRBJ2-7; D is perhaps TRBD1 (6 bases). Looked up from germline, CDR1 is SGHVS and CDR2 is FQNEAQ. This CDR3 contains 14 residues. V dropped 4 bases and J dropped 3 bases, with 13 bases sitting between them. The CDR3 is CASSWGQKVYEQYF. In DNA, the CDR3 is TGTGCCAGCAGCTGGGGACAAAAGGTCTACGAGCAGTACTTC.

The chain employs TRBV24-1 and TRBJ2-3, with 8 bases that match TRBD1. The germline V gene has CDR1 KGHDR and CDR2 SFDVKD. There are 15 residues in the CDR3. V lost 5 bases and J lost 1; bases outside the gene matches: 4. The CDR3 DNA follows: TGTGCCACCAGTGGCAAGGGACAGGGCACAGATACGCAGTATTTT. Its protein is CATSGKGQGTDTQYF.

The chain has TRBV5-5 and TRBJ1-4; weak D call: TRBD1 (6 bases). The CDR3 loop spans 13 amino acids. Trimming removed 2 bases from V and 7 bases from J, with 9 bases in between. Germline CDR1 SGHKS, CDR2 YYEKEE (reference sequence). CDR3 protein: CASSFVGGEKLFF. In nucleotides, the CDR3 is TGTGCCAGCAGCTTCGTAGGGGGTGAAAAACTGTTTTTT.

V is TRBV5-5 and J is TRBJ2-5; no reliable D call. V gave up 4 bases and J gave up 5 bases, with 18 bases separating them. The germline V gene encodes CDR1 SGHKS and CDR2 YYEKEE (reference sequence). The CDR3 spans 15 residues. The CDR3 sequence is CASSLPQLSGETQYF. The CDR3 coding sequence is TGTGCCAGCAGCCTACCACAGCTCTCGGGCGAGACCCAGTACTTC.

The genes are TRBV6-1 and TRBJ1-5, with D tentatively TRBD1 (5 bases). V gave up 0 bases and J gave up 4 bases, with 19 bases separating them. The germline CDR1 and CDR2 sequences are MNHNS and SASEGT. The CDR3 has 18 amino acids. In DNA form, the CDR3 reads TGTGCCAGCAGTGAAGCGGGTGAGGGACGAAGGGGAAATCAGCCCCAGCATTTT. This sequence encodes CASSEAGEGRRGNQPQHF.